This TCR beta chain emerged from a study of vaccination effects on CD4 cells after COVID-19. The ends were cut back, 3 bases at V and 3 bases at J, with 11 bases in the middle. The germline gives CDR1 LGHDT, CDR2 YNNKEL (reference sequence). The CDR3 is made up of 14 amino acids. CD4+ T cells specific for antigen were expanded with viral peptide pools by the ViraFEST assay before sequencing. With roughly nine days of culture completed, CD4+ T cells were isolated. TCRdb's table, derived via immunoSEQ multiplex PCR, lists solely in-frame clones and lacks some. This table has approximately 54,000 clones, around 75% appearing once. Whole-study findings and limits: Common cold coronaviruses were cross-recognized by only 1 of 255 vaccine-induced clones in healthy vaccinees.

As for this clone: Its antigen is unidentified.

The TCR originated in a human donor who received a COVID-19 vaccine. The sequences come from CD4+ T cells from PBMCs cultured with HCoV-229E spike peptides, collected before COVID-19 vaccination. V gene TRBV3-1 (or the pseudogene TRBV3-2) combines with J gene TRBJ1-2; no firm D call. The CDR3 region is CASSQGGLHYGYTF. CDR3 DNA sequence: TGTGCCAGCAGCCAGGGAGGGCTTCACTATGGCTACACCTTC.